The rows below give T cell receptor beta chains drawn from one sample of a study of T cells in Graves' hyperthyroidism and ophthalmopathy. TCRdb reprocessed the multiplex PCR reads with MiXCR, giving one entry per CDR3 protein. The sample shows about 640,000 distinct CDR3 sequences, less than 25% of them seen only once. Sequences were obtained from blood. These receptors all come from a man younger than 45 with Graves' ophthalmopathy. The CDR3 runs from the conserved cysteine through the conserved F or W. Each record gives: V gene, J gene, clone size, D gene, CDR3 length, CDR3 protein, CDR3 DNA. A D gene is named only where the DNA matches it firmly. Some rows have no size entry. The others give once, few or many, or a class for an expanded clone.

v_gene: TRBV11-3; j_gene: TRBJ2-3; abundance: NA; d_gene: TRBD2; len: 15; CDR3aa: CASSNSAGGSDTQYF; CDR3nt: TGTGCCAGCAGCAATTCAGCGGGAGGGTCAGATACGCAGTATTTT
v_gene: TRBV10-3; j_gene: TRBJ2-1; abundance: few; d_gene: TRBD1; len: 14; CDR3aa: CAISPDRVNNEQFF; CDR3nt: TGTGCCATCAGTCCGGACAGGGTCAACAATGAGCAGTTCTTC
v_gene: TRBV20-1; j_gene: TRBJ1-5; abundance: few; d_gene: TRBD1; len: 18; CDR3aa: CSASTWTGGLFSNQPQHF; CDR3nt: TGCAGTGCTAGCACTTGGACAGGGGGACTTTTTAGCAATCAGCCCCAGCATTTT
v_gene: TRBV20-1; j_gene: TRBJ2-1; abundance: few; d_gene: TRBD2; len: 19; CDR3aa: CSARVGRAGILSSYNEQFF; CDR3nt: TGCAGTGCAAGGGTCGGGAGGGCCGGAATCTTAAGCTCCTACAATGAGCAGTTCTTC
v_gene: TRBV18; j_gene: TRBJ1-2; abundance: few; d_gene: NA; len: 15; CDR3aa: CASSTKATVGYGYTF; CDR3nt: TGTGCCAGCTCAACAAAAGCCACGGTGGGCTATGGCTACACCTTC
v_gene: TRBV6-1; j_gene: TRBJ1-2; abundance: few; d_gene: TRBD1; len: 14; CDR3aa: CASGAGGSNYGYTF; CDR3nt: TGTGCCAGCGGAGCAGGGGGTTCAAACTATGGCTACACCTTC
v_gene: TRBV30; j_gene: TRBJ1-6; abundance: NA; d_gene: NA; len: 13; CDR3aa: CAWNSPAGSPPHF; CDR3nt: TGTGCCTGGAATAGCCCCGCGGGCTCACCCCCCCACTTT
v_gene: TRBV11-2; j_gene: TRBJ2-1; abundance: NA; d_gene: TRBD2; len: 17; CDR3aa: CASSLDYLLAGLNEQFF; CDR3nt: TGTGCCAGCAGCTTAGATTATCTTCTAGCGGGACTTAATGAGCAGTTCTTC
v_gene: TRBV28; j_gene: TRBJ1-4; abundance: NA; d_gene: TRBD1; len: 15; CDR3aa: CASTPDRGLGEKLLF; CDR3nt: TGTGCCAGCACCCCAGACAGGGGCTTAGGAGAAAAACTGCTTTTT
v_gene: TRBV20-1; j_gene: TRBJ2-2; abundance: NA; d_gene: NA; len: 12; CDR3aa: CSAPRNAGELFF; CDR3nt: TGCAGTGCTCCTCGCAATGCCGGGGAGCTGTTTTTT
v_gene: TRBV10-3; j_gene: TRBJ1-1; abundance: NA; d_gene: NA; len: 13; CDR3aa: CAISESGPPEAFF; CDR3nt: TGTGCCATCAGTGAGTCTGGTCCCCCAGAAGCTTTCTTT
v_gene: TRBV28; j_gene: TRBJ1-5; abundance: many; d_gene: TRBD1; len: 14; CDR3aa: CASSLIQGAQPQHF; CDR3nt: TGTGCCAGCAGTTTAATACAGGGGGCACAGCCCCAGCATTTT
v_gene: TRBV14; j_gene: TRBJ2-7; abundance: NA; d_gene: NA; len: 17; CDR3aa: CASSQDLILGETYEQYF; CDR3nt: TGTGCCAGCAGCCAAGATCTGATCCTCGGGGAAACCTACGAGCAGTACTTC
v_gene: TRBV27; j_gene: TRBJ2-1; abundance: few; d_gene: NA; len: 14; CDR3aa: CASSRLEVYNEQFF; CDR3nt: TGTGCCAGCAGTCGTTTGGAGGTCTACAATGAGCAGTTCTTC
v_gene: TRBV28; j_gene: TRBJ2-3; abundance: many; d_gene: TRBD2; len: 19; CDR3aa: CASSFPTSGGDPSTDTQYF; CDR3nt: TGTGCCAGCAGTTTCCCGACTAGCGGGGGGGACCCTAGCACAGATACGCAGTATTTT
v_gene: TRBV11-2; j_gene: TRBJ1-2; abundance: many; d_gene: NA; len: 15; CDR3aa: CASRPPGEGRDGYTF; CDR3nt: TGTGCCAGCAGGCCACCCGGGGAAGGGAGAGATGGCTACACCTTC
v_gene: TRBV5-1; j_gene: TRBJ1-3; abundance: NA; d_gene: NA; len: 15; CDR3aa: CASSLDTTSGNTIYF; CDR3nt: TGCGCCAGCAGCTTGGACACGACCTCTGGAAACACCATATATTTT
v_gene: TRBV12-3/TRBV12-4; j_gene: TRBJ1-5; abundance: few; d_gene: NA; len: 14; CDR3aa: CASSKGGNNQPQHF; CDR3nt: TGTGCCAGCAGTAAAGGGGGGAACAATCAGCCCCAGCATTTT
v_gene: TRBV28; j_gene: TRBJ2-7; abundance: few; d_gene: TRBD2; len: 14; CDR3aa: CASSPGLVQGEQYF; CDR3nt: TGTGCCAGCAGTCCTGGACTAGTCCAGGGCGAGCAGTACTTC
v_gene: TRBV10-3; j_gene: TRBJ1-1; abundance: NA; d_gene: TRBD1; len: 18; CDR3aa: CAISARAGGLGKNTEAFF; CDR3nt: TGTGCCATCAGTGCCAGGGCAGGGGGTCTAGGGAAGAACACTGAAGCTTTCTTT
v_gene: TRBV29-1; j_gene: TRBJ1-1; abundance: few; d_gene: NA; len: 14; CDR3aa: CSVDPLPETGEAFF; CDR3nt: TGCAGCGTTGACCCCCTCCCGGAGACAGGAGAAGCTTTCTTT
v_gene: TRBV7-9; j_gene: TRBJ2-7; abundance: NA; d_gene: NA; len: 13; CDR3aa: CASSLVPSSEQYF; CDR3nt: TGTGCCAGCAGCTTAGTGCCTAGCAGCGAGCAGTACTTC
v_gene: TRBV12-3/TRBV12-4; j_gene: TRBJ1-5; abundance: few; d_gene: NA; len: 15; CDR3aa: CASSLSPTGNQPQHF; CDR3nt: TGTGCCAGCAGTTTGTCCCCGACGGGCAATCAGCCCCAGCATTTT
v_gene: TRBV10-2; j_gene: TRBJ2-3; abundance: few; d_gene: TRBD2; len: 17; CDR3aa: CASSSPGLAESTDTQYF; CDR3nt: TGCGCCAGCAGCTCTCCGGGCCTAGCGGAGAGCACAGATACGCAGTATTTT
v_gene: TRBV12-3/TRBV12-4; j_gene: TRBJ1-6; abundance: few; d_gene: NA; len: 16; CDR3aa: CASSLNRGVMNSPLHF; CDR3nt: TGTGCCAGCAGCCTCAATAGGGGGGTGATGAATTCACCCCTCCACTTT
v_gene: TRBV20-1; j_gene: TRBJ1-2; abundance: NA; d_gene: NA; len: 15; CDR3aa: CSAHIPGPLNYGYTF; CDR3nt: TGCAGTGCTCACATCCCGGGACCGCTCAACTATGGCTACACCTTC
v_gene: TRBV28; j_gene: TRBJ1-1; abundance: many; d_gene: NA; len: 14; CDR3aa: CASSLQGATTEAFF; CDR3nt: TGTGCCAGCAGTTTACAGGGAGCTACGACTGAAGCTTTCTTT
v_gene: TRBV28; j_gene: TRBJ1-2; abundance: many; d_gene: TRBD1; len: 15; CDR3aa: CASSSGTGAQWGYTF; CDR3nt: TGTGCCAGCAGCTCCGGGACAGGGGCCCAATGGGGCTACACCTTC
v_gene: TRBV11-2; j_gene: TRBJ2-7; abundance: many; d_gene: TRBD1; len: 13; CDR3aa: CASSPDRPYEQYF; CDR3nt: TGTGCCAGCAGCCCGGACAGGCCCTACGAGCAGTACTTC
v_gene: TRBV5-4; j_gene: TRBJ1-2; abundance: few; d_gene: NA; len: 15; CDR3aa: CASSPQQGPNYGYTF; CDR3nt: TGTGCCAGCAGCCCGCAACAGGGCCCTAACTATGGCTACACCTTC
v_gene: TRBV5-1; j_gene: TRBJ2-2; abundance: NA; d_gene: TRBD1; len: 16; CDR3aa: CASSSPGTGSSGELFF; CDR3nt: TGCGCCAGCAGCTCCCCCGGGACAGGGTCGTCCGGGGAGCTGTTTTTT
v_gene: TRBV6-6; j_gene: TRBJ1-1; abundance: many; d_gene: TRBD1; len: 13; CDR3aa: CASSYSTGSEAFF; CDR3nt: TGTGCCAGCAGTTACTCGACAGGGTCTGAAGCTTTCTTT
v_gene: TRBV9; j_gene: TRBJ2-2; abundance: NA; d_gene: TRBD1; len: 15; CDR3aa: CASSFGQGWAGELFF; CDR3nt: TGTGCCAGCAGTTTCGGACAGGGTTGGGCCGGGGAGCTGTTTTTT
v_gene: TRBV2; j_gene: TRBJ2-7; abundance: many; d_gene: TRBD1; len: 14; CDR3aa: CASSGQGGDYEQYF; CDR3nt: TGTGCCAGCAGCGGACAGGGGGGCGACTACGAGCAGTACTTC
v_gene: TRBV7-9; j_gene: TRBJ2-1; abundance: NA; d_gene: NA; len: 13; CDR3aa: CASSFLTGNEQFF; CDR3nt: TGTGCCAGCAGCTTCCTCACGGGCAATGAGCAGTTCTTC
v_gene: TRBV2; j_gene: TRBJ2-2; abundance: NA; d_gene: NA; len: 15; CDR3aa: CASSADGTNTGELFF; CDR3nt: TGTGCCAGCAGCGCGGACGGAACGAACACCGGGGAGCTGTTTTTT
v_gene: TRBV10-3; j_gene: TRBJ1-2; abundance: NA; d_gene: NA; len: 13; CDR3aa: CAISDGQSYGYTF; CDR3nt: TGTGCCATCAGCGATGGACAGAGCTATGGCTACACCTTC
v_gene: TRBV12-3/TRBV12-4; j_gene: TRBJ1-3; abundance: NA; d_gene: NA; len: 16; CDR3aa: CASSLSARNSGNTIYF; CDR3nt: TGTGCCAGCAGTTTATCTGCGCGGAACTCTGGAAACACCATATATTTT
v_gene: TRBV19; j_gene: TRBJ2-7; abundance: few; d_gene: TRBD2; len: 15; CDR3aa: CASSTRSGGTYEQYF; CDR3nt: TGTGCCAGTAGTACCAGAAGCGGGGGGACCTACGAGCAGTACTTC
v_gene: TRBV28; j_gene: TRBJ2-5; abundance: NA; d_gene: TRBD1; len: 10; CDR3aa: CAARGETQYF; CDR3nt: TGTGCCGCCAGGGGGGAGACCCAGTACTTC
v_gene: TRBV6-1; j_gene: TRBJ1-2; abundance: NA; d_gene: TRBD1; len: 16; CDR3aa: CASSEVGDRGLSGYTF; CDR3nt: TGTGCCAGCAGTGAAGTGGGAGACAGGGGGCTCTCTGGCTACACCTTC
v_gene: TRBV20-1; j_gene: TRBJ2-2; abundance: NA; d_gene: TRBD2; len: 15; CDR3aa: CSARGLAGKPGELFF; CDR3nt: TGCAGTGCTAGAGGACTAGCGGGGAAACCCGGGGAGCTGTTTTTT